A single T cell receptor beta chain is shown here with its context. The target antigen is unknown. The CDR3 consists of 15 residues. Germline V gene data show CDR1 as SGHAT and CDR2 as FQDESV (reference sequence). V gave up 0 bases and J gave up 3 bases, with 11 bases separating them. The PCR was carried out with 60 Vbeta primers and 13 Jbeta primers. Repertoires were generated with immunoSEQ multiplex PCR, while TCRdb's copy carries only in-frame clones and drops some. In all, the sample yields some 26,000 clones. The data were taken from a study of cytomegalovirus exposure and HLA in healthy donors. General study results and limits: Researchers had no immune exposure information except CMV serostatus available. Productive status was seen about 87% or about 30% of the time for most TCR beta V segments in an earlier analysis. Analysis performed later found 16,951 TCR beta sequences associated with HLA alleles at 0.05 false discovery rate. Some highly shared sequence variants likely arose as a pipeline artifact.

The chain recombines TRBV11-1 with TRBJ1-1; D is unclear. Source material: PBMCs. This TCR derives from a male donor in good health and CMV-seropositive. CDR3 bases: TGTGCCAGCAGCTTAGCGCGACAATGGGACACTGAAGCTTTCTTT. It yields the protein CASSLARQWDTEAFF.